This T cell receptor (beta chain) stems from a study of vaccination and CD4 T cells after COVID-19 (dated by TCRdb to 2022 to 2024). A note on the overall study: Every convalescent patient had a positive nasal swab PCR test for SARS-CoV-2, with mild disease in 9 or 10 patients and severe disease in one. The cultures were stimulated with overlapping spike peptide pools from SARS-CoV-2 and from the common cold coronaviruses HCoV-NL63, HCoV-OC43 and HCoV-229E. Control cultures received a CEFX viral epitope pool as the positive control, an HIV-1 Nef peptide pool as the negative control, or no peptide. Post-COVID blood samples from convalescent patients were collected a median of roughly 100 days after diagnosis, with a range of 35 to 161 days. In around 9 COVID-19 convalescent patients and a handful of infection-naive healthy vaccine recipients, researchers compared the spike-specific CD4+ TCR repertoire from before mRNA vaccination with the repertoire from after. Participants received two doses of either the Pfizer-BioNTech BNT162b2 vaccine (n=8) or the Moderna mRNA-1273 vaccine (n=2). The convalescent cohort included six males and four females, with two Hispanic individuals, seven Caucasians, two Asians and one multiracial person. Post-vaccine blood samples were collected a median of about 66 days after the second vaccine dose, ranging from roughly 13 to 250 days.

Concerning this clonotype: Its antigen has not been determined. Within one base of it there is no much larger clone, and no base qualities were kept.

In light of the paper, this sample's treatment or condition label describes: roughly 10-day PBMC culture with coronavirus spike peptide pools or control peptides (ViraFEST assay). The study used the ViraFEST assay, which expanded antigen-specific T cells with peptide pools and then identified expanded clonotypes by TCR sequencing. The positive SARS-CoV-2 PCR tests of the convalescent patients were dated from March to December 2020, before the Alpha, Beta and Delta variants emerged in the United States. PBMCs were cultured at two million per well in IMDM supplemented with approximately 5.4% human AB serum and around 10 IU/ml IL-2, with 9.5 to 10 ug/ml peptide pools added. Half of the culture medium was replaced with fresh IL-2-containing medium on days 3 and 7. Once the cells had been in culture for around ten days, the EasySep CD4+ T cell isolation kit was used to isolate CD4+ T cells by negative selection. PBMCs were separated from whole blood using Ficoll-Paque Plus gradient centrifugation and then either used fresh or cryopreserved at -140C. In general, triplicate wells were set up for every culture condition.

The protocol used for the library was PCR. DNA from cultured CD4+ T cells underwent TCR sequencing with the Oncomine TCR Beta short-read assay at the Johns Hopkins FTIC core. Genomic DNA was extracted from the cultured CD4+ T cells with the QIAamp micro DNA kit. The Oncomine TCR Beta libraries from cultured CD4+ T cells were pooled using unique dual indexes and then sequenced on an Illumina iSeq 100. Processing in the source paper ran as follows. Non-productive sequences were removed, and CDR3s that did not start with C, did not end with F or W, or were shorter than 7 amino acids were discarded. Antigen-specific clonotypes were identified with the MANAFEST web application by comparing peptide-stimulated wells with reference and other culture wells. Positive clones required FDR below 0.05, an odds ratio above 5, and productive frequency above 0.1% in at least two of three replicate wells. Cross-reactive clonotypes were defined as significantly expanded in both SARS-CoV-2 spike wells and at least one common cold coronavirus spike condition. Using R version 3.6.1, CDR3 homology was evaluated through Levenshtein distances (stringdist) along with unrooted phylogenetic trees (ape). TCRdb reprocessed the public reads (quality trimming at Q25 with fastp, clone calling with MiXCR) and kept in-frame beta chains. Under each unique CDR3 protein, matching rows form one entry showing the most common genes and DNA. TCRdb, rather than the study authors, made the V and J calls. Counted in this sample were 9,500 to 15,000 distinct CDR3 sequences; 45% to 50% of them appeared once. The ten largest clones represent about 14% of the sample.

Findings and caveats that apply to the study as a whole: Only a relatively small number of convalescent patients were included in the study, and early timepoints following natural infection were not analyzed. Among convalescent patients, a median about 86% of the SARS-CoV-2-reactive clones seen after vaccination appeared only after vaccination, which suggests priming specific to the vaccine. In convalescent patients, nearly all vaccine-specific clones (304 of 307) were found to be mono-reactive for SARS-CoV-2 spike rather than cross-reactive with common cold coronaviruses. The median count of SARS-CoV-2-reactive clonotypes went up from 20 to 25 after infection to 30 to 40 after vaccination, although the change was not significant.

The CDR3, cysteine through phenylalanine, is 15 amino acids long. Here the CDR3 DNA is all that survives: 45 bases in frame from base 1. Clipping removes 6 bases from V and 7 bases from J, with 9 as the unmatched junction base count. The germline V gene gives CDR1 as MDHEN and CDR2 as SYDVKM. The chain is made from TRBV28 and TRBJ1-2; 12 junctional bases match TRBD1. This receptor was obtained from a human donor who had recovered from COVID-19. Sequences were obtained from CD4+ T cells from blood, cultured in vitro. The DNA is TGTGCCAGCAGGTACCGGGACAGGGGGCTGATTGGCTACACCTTC. This yields the protein CASRYRDRGLIGYTF.